Listed here are 20 T cell receptor beta chains from one sample, sequenced in a study of cytomegalovirus exposure and HLA in healthy donors. Both 60 Vbeta primers and 13 Jbeta primers went into the PCR. Here immunoSEQ multiplex PCR was the method, and the copy in TCRdb shows in-frame clones only, minus some. Altogether more than 200,000 clones are present, about 85% being singletons, with the ten largest covering roughly 1.3%. Specimen: PBMCs. The receptors were sampled from a human donor in good health.

A few counts support this clone. This sequence joins TRBV6-1 and TRBJ1-1; D is undetermined. The CDR3 runs to 12 residues. Germline CDR1 reads MNHNS; CDR2 reads SASEGT. Trimming took 4 bases from V and 4 from J, leaving 7 bases between them. The CDR3 spells CASSVRFTEAFF. In nucleotides, the CDR3 is TGTGCCAGCAGTGTTCGGTTCACTGAAGCTTTCTTT.

The chain recombines TRBV19 with TRBJ2-3; D may be TRBD2 (5 bases). The CDR3 length is 17 residues. Trimming pared 3 bases from V and 8 bases from J, leaving 24 bases between. Per the germline V gene, CDR1 is LNHDA and CDR2 is SQIVND (reference sequence). As DNA, the CDR3 is TGTGCCAGTAGTATCTGGCCACCCGTATCGTTTGAGGGTACGCAGTATTTT. This sequence encodes CASSIWPPVSFEGTQYF.

The chain carries TRBV4-2 and TRBJ1-2; D is unclear. Looked up from germline, CDR1 is LGHNA and CDR2 is YNFKEQ. The length of the CDR3 is 14 residues. V was trimmed by 4 bases and J by 4 bases, leaving 13 bases between them. DNA for the CDR3: TGTGCCAGCAGCCGAGATATGAGGCCCTATGGCTACACCTTC. Its protein is CASSRDMRPYGYTF.

V gene TRBV6-5 combines with J gene TRBJ1-5; D is ambiguous. The CDR3 sequence is 13 residues long. V lost 5 bases and J lost 3, with 8 bases in between. CDR1 is MNHEY and CDR2 is SVGAGI in the germline V gene. CDR3 region: CASSADYNQPQHF. The DNA of the CDR3 is TGTGCCAGCAGTGCGGACTACAATCAGCCCCAGCATTTT.

CDR3 loop: CATSRALPGNIQYF. The CDR3 DNA follows: TGTGCCACCAGCAGAGCCCTACCGGGAAACATTCAGTACTTC. V usage is TRBV15 and J usage is TRBJ2-4; D gene uncertain. The CDR3 runs 14 residues. V was trimmed by 1 base and J by 6 bases, leaving 10 bases between them. Germline lookup yields CDR1 LNHNV and CDR2 YYDKDF (reference sequence).

The chain links TRBV11-2 to TRBJ1-1; tentatively, D is TRBD1 (6 bases). Germline V gives CDR1 SGHAT, CDR2 FQNNGV. This CDR3 contains 15 residues. Trimming shortened V by 6 bases and J by 0 bases, and 14 bases separated the two germline ends. The CDR3 sequence: CASRGFRTVNTEAFF. Written as DNA, the CDR3 is TGTGCCAGCAGGGGGTTTCGGACAGTGAACACTGAAGCTTTCTTT.

The chain is built from TRBV7-3 and TRBJ2-1; TRBD2 matches 7 bases. V dropped 2 bases and J dropped 0; count of bases not matched to a gene: 4. CDR1 SGHTA and CDR2 FQGTGA come from the germline V gene. CDR3 size: 16 residues. CDR3 protein: CASSLFGGSSYNEQFF. The CDR3 DNA follows: TGTGCCAGCAGCTTATTCGGCGGGAGCTCCTACAATGAGCAGTTCTTC.

The chain carries TRBV7-9 and TRBJ2-1, with 8 positions matching TRBD2. The CDR3 consists of 15 residues. Trimming at V came to 4 bases and at J to 2 bases, leaving 4 bases not matched to a gene. CDR1 and CDR2 from the germline V gene are SEHNR and FQNEAQ (reference sequence). CDR3 residues: CASSSTSGTYNEQFF. The CDR3 DNA reads as TGTGCCAGCAGCTCTACTAGCGGAACCTACAATGAGCAGTTCTTC.

The chain uses TRBV27 and TRBJ2-7; perhaps TRBD1 as D (5 bases). The germline CDR1 and CDR2 sequences are MNHEY and SMNVEV (reference sequence). V lost 2 bases, J lost 4 bases, and 21 bases lay in between. This CDR3 has 17 amino acids. The CDR3 is CASSLAGADLPIYEQYF. Written as DNA, the CDR3 is TGTGCCAGCAGTTTAGCTGGGGCAGACCTCCCGATTTACGAGCAGTACTTC.

This chain links TRBV28 with TRBJ1-5; TRBD1 aligns across 9 bases. The V segment lost 6 bases and the J segment 7 bases; nucleotides outside the gene matches: 7. This CDR3 comprises 14 residues. The V gene's germline CDR1 is MDHEN and CDR2 SYDVKM. The CDR3 bases are TGTGCCAGCAGGGACAGGGGATCGTCGCAGCCCCAGCATTTT. It yields the protein CASRDRGSSQPQHF.

This clone was observed a few times. The chain joins TRBV7-2 to TRBJ2-7, with D perhaps TRBD1 (5 bases). V shed 3 bases and J shed 1 base, with 13 bases lying between them. CDR3 length: 15 amino acids. CDR1 and CDR2 from the germline V gene are SGHTA and FQGNSA. The CDR3 loop is CASSFILDTSYEQYF. CDR3 bases: TGTGCCAGCAGCTTTATATTGGACACTTCCTACGAGCAGTACTTC.

This rearrangement joins TRBV5-8 to TRBJ1-6; D is unclear. Germline V gene lookup returns CDR1 SGHTS and CDR2 YDEGEE. This CDR3 has 15 amino acids. V shed 1 base and J shed 1 base, with 6 bases lying between them. CDR3 in DNA: TGTGCCAGCAGCTTGTCGGGGTCCTATAATTCACCCCTCCACTTT. This encodes CASSLSGSYNSPLHF.

The rearrangement links TRBV28 to TRBJ2-5, with 7 bases that match TRBD1. The CDR3 covers 17 residues. Trimming removed 3 bases from V and 0 bases from J; junction bases left unmatched: 10. Per the germline V gene, CDR1 is MDHEN and CDR2 is SYDVKM. CDR3 in amino acids: CASSFSQGVPYQETQYF. CDR3 sequence (DNA): TGTGCCAGCAGTTTTTCTCAGGGGGTCCCGTACCAAGAGACCCAGTACTTC.

In this sample, this clone turned up a few times. V gene TRBV27 combines with J gene TRBJ1-3; tentatively, D is TRBD1 (5 bases). This CDR3 comprises 15 residues. V was shortened by 5 bases and J by 2 bases, with 13 bases between the two germline ends. Germline-derived CDR1 and CDR2 are MNHEY and SMNVEV (reference sequence). This chain's CDR3 is CASSPGRDPGNTIYF. CDR3 bases: TGTGCCAGCAGTCCAGGGCGCGACCCTGGAAACACCATATATTTT.

This clone occurred many times. V gene TRBV6-4 combines with J gene TRBJ2-1, with D perhaps matching TRBD2 (5 bases). This CDR3 has 14 amino acids. CDR1 is MRHNA, CDR2 SNTAGT, per germline. V dropped 2 bases and J dropped 2 bases, with 7 bases sitting between them. CDR3 residues: CASSDEGTYNEQFF. The CDR3 nucleotides read TGTGCCAGCAGTGACGAGGGAACCTACAATGAGCAGTTCTTC.

The gene calls are TRBV4-2 and TRBJ2-1; possibly TRBD1 for D (5 bases). The CDR3 totals 15 residues. Germline V gives CDR1 LGHNA, CDR2 YNFKEQ. Trimming removed 2 bases at V and 8 bases at J, with 16 bases between. CDR3 protein: CASSQPVLGEDEQFF. DNA for the CDR3: TGTGCCAGCAGCCAACCCGTCTTAGGGGAAGATGAGCAGTTCTTC.

The rearrangement joins TRBV5-5 to TRBJ2-7; the match to TRBD2 covers 11 bases. Trimming took 6 bases from V and 3 from J; bases not matched to a gene: 5. Germline lookup yields CDR1 SGHKS and CDR2 YYEKEE (reference sequence). The CDR3 sequence is 14 residues long. The CDR3 bases are TGTGCCAGCAATAGCGGGAGGGCGTTCTACGAGCAGTACTTC. Encoded protein: CASNSGRAFYEQYF.

The chain joins TRBV18 to TRBJ2-5, with 10 bases identical to TRBD1. The trim removed 6 bases at V and 1 base at J, leaving 8 bases unmatched. The CDR3 loop spans 16 amino acids. Germline CDR1 and CDR2: KGHSH and LQKENI. This CDR3 is CASSEPGQGSQETQYF. The CDR3 DNA reads as TGTGCCAGCTCGGAACCGGGACAGGGGTCCCAAGAGACCCAGTACTTC. The full variable domain, in which reference TRBV18 and TRBJ2-5 provide the parts outside the CDR3, is NAGVMQNPRHLVRRRGQEARLRCSPMKGHSHVYWYRQLPEEGLKFMVYLQKENIIDESGMPKERFSAEFPKEGPSILRIQQVVRGDSAAYFCASSEPGQGSQETQYFGPGTRLLVL.

In this sample, this clone turned up a few times. At one of its ends the junction is not consistent with the germline gene, which may arise from a read error. The rearrangement joins TRBV7-9 to TRBJ2-2; D may be TRBD1 (6 bases). The CDR3 consists of 16 residues. Germline V gene sequence: CDR1 SEHNR, CDR2 FQNEAQ (reference sequence). CDR3 coding DNA: TGTTCCAGCAGCGAAAACAGGGCTGGAAACACCGGGGAGCTGTTTTTT. Translated: CSSSENRAGNTGELFF.

In this sample, this clone turned up a few times. The chain joins TRBV7-2 to TRBJ2-7; TRBD2 might be the D (6 bases). There are 14 residues in the CDR3. Germline V gene sequence: CDR1 SGHTA, CDR2 FQGNSA. V shed 1 base and J shed 1 base, with 8 bases lying between them. The CDR3 sequence: CASSLVGGSYEQYF. In DNA, the CDR3 is TGTGCCAGCAGCTTAGTAGGAGGGTCCTACGAGCAGTACTTC.